These T cell receptor beta chains were read from a single sample in a study of response to subunit inactivated influenza vaccine. TCRdb recomputed calls from the RT-PCR reads with MiXCR, one row per CDR3 protein. The data contain 600,000 to 850,000 distinct CDR3 sequences, 13% to 15% of them singletons. The sequences come from PBMCs from blood, collected about 14 days before vaccination. These receptors all stem from a man aged 50 to 59 who received an inactivated influenza vaccine. The CDR3 runs from the conserved cysteine through the conserved F or W. A D gene is named only where the DNA matches it firmly. Clone sizes are given selectively: once, few, many, or a class where the clone is expanded.

>TRBJ2-1|.|few|TRBV7-9
TGTGCCAGCAGCTCAAACCAGGAGGCCCACTCCTACAATGAGCAGTTCTTC
CASSSNQEAHSYNEQFF
>TRBJ2-2|TRBD2|.|TRBV27
TGTGCCAGCAGTGCGGGAGGCCAGGTTCCCGGGGAGCTGTTTTTT
CASSAGGQVPGELFF
>TRBJ1-5|TRBD1|.|TRBV10-3
TGTGCCATCAGTGAGGGGACAGCCGGCAATCAGCCCCAGCATTTT
CAISEGTAGNQPQHF
>TRBJ2-7|TRBD2|few|TRBV9
TGTGCCAGCAGCGTACTTAGCGGGGGGGCCTCCGAGCAGTACTTC
CASSVLSGGASEQYF
>TRBJ2-4|.|.|TRBV5-6
TGTGCCAGCAGCTCCGGGCCAACGAGGTCCAAAAACATTCAGTACTTC
CASSSGPTRSKNIQYF
>TRBJ2-5|.|few|TRBV29-1
TGCAGCGTTGAGGCCGTTCGGGAGACCCAGTACTTC
CSVEAVRETQYF
>TRBJ1-5|TRBD1|many|TRBV20-1
TGCAGTGCTGTGACAGGGTGGGAGCCCCAGCATTTT
CSAVTGWEPQHF
>TRBJ1-2|.|few|TRBV4-3
TGCGCCAGCAGCCATCGACAGGACTATGGCTACACCTTC
CASSHRQDYGYTF
>TRBJ1-1|.|few|TRBV5-5
TGTGCCAGCAGCTTGGCCGGTCAGAATGAAGCTTTCTTT
CASSLAGQNEAFF
>TRBJ1-4|.|few|TRBV6-1
TGTGCCAGCAGAGCGGACAGACCTAATGAAAAACTGTTTTTT
CASRADRPNEKLFF
>TRBJ2-2|.|.|TRBV5-5
TGTGCCAGCAGCTTAACGGCGCTCACCGGGGAGCTGTTTTTT
CASSLTALTGELFF
>TRBJ1-4|.|.|TRBV9
TGTGCCAGCAGCGCGGGATTAGGGTGGGATGAAAAACTGTTTTTT
CASSAGLGWDEKLFF
>TRBJ2-5|TRBD2|many|TRBV29-1
TGCAGCGTTGATGGGAGGGGCCGGTACCAAGAGACCCAGTACTTC
CSVDGRGRYQETQYF
>TRBJ1-4|.|few|TRBV12-3/TRBV12-4
TGTGCCAGCAGTAGAGTTGGGGGGGCTGAAAAACTGTTTTTT
CASSRVGGAEKLFF
>TRBJ2-4|TRBD1|.|TRBV4-3
TGCGCCAGCAGCCAAGTCGCAGGACAGGTGAAAAACATTCAGTACTTC
CASSQVAGQVKNIQYF
>TRBJ1-2|.|few|TRBV21-1
TGTGCCAGCAGCAGAAAGGATAACTCAAGACTGTACAGTGGCTACACCTTC
CASSRKDNSRLYSGYTF
>TRBJ2-1|.|.|TRBV14
TGTGCCAGCAGCCACCGACAGGTCGACGATGAGCAGTTCTTC
CASSHRQVDDEQFF
>TRBJ1-3|.|few|TRBV6-5
TGTGCCAGCAGCACCGTAGTATCTGGAAACACCATATATTTT
CASSTVVSGNTIYF
>TRBJ2-3|.|many|TRBV7-9
TGTGCCAGCAGCCCCGGGGGCGGAACAGATACGCAGTATTTT
CASSPGGGTDTQYF
>TRBJ1-1|.|many|TRBV4-1
TGCGCCAGCAGCCAAGGTGGGGGGGCGAACACTGAAGCTTTCTTT
CASSQGGGANTEAFF
>TRBJ2-5|TRBD1|.|TRBV6-1
TGTGCCAGCAGTGAAACCACGACAGGGTACCAAGAGACCCAGTACTTC
CASSETTTGYQETQYF
>TRBJ2-2|TRBD1|.|TRBV2
TGTGCCAGCAGATACAGGGGCACCGGGGAGCTGTTTTTT
CASRYRGTGELFF
>TRBJ2-5|TRBD2|many|TRBV5-1
TGCGCCAGCAGCTTGGCAGCGGGGGAAGAGACCCAGTACTTC
CASSLAAGEETQYF
>TRBJ2-1|.|many|TRBV29-1
TGCAGCGTTGGATCCCGACTAGTTGGAAACAATGAGCAGTTCTTC
CSVGSRLVGNNEQFF
>TRBJ2-5|TRBD2|few|TRBV7-2
TGTGCCAGCAGCTCGCGGACTAGCGGGAGGGCCCCAGAGACCCAGTACTTC
CASSSRTSGRAPETQYF